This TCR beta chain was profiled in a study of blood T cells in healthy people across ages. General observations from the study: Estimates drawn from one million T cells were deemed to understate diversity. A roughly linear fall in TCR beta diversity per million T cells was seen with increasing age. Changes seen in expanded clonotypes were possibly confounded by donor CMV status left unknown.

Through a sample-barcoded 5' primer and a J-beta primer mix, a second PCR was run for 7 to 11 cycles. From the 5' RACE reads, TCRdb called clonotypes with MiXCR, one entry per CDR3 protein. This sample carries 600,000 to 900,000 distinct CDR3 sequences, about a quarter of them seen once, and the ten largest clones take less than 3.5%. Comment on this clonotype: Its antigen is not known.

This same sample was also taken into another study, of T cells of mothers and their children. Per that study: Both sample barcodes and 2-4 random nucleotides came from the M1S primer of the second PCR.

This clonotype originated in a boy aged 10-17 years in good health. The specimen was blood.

In DNA form, the CDR3 reads TGTGCCAGCAGCCAAGATCTCGGGGGCGACACCTACGAGCAGTACTTC. Protein sequence: CASSQDLGGDTYEQYF. The chain is built from TRBV3-1 and TRBJ2-5, with D perhaps assigned TRBD1 or TRBD2 (6 bases each). The J call could be wrong; TRBJ2-7 is a better fit for the DNA end. The germline V gene has CDR1 LGHDT and CDR2 YNNKEL (reference sequence). The CDR3 consists of 16 residues.